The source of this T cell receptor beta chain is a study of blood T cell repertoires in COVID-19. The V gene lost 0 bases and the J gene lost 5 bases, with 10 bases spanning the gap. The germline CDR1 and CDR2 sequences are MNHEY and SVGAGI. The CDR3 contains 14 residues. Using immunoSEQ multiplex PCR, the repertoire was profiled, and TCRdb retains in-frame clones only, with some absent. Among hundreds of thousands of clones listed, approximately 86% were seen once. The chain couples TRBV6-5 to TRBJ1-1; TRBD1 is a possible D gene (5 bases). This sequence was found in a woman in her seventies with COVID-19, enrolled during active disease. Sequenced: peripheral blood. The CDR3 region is CASSYSQGGTEAFF. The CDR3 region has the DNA TGTGCCAGCAGTTACTCGCAGGGAGGAACTGAAGCTTTCTTT.